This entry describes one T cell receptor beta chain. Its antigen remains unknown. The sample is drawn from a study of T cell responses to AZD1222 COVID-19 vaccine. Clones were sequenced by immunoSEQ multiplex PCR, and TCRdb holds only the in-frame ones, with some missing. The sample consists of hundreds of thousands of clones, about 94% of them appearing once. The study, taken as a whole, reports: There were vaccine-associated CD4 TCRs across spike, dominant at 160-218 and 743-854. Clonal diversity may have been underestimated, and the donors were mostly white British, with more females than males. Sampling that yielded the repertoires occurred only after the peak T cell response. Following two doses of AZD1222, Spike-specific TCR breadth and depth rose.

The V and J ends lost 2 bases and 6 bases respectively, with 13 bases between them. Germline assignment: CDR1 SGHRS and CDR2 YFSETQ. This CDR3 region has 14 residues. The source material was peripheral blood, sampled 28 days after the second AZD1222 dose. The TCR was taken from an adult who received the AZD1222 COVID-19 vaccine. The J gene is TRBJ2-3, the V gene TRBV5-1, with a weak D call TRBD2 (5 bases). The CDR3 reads CASSLTSGHDTQYF. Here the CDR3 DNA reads TGCGCCAGCAGCTTAACTAGTGGGCACGATACGCAGTATTTT.